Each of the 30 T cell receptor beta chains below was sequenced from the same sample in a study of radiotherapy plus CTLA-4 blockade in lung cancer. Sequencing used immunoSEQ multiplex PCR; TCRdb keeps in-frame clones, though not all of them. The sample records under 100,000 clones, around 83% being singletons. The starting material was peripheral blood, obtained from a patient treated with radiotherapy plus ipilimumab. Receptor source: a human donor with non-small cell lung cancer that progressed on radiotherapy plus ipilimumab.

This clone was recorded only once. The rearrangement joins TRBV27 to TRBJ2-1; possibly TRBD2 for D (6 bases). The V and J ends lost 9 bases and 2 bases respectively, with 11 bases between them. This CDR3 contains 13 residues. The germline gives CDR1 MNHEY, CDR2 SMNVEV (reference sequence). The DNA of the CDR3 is TGTGCCAGTCCTAGCGTACCCTACAATGAGCAGTTCTTC. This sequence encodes CASPSVPYNEQFF.

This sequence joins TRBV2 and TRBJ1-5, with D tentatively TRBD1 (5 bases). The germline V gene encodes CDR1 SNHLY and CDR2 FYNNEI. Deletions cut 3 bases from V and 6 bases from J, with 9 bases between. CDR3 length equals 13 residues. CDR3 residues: CASSEGGGQPQHF. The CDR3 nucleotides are TGTGCCAGCAGTGAGGGGGGGGGTCAGCCCCAGCATTTT.

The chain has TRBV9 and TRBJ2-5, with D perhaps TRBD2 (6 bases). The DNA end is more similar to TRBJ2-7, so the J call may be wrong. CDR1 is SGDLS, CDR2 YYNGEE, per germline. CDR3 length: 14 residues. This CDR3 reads CASSVEGGGYEQYF. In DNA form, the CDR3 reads TGTGCCAGCAGCGTAGAGGGAGGAGGCTACGAGCAGTACTTC.

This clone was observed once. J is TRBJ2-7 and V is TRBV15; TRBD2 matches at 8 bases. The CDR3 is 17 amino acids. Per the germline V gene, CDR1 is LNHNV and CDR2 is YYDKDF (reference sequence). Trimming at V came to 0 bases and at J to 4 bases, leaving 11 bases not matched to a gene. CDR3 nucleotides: TGTGCCACCAGCAGAGATCGGGTAGGACTAGCTGGTTACGAGCAGTACTTC. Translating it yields CATSRDRVGLAGYEQYF.

CDR3 amino acids: CASSYSFGETQYF. The CDR3 nucleotides are TGTGCCAGCAGTTACTCGTTCGGAGAGACCCAGTACTTC. The chain has TRBV6-5 and TRBJ2-5; D is undetermined. Germline lookup yields CDR1 MNHEY and CDR2 SVGAGI. Trimming took off 0 bases at V and 4 bases at J, with 6 bases between the two ends. This CDR3 comprises 13 residues.

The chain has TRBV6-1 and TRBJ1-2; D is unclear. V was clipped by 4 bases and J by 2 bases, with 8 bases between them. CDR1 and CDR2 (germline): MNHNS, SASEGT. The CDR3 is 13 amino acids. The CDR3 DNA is TGTGCCAGCAGTGCCGTCTGGAACTATGGCTACACCTTC. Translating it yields CASSAVWNYGYTF.

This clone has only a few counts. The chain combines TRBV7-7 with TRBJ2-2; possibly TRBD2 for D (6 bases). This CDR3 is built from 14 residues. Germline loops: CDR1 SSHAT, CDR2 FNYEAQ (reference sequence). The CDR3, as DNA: TGTGCTGTACCGGGACTCAAAAACACCGGGGAGCTGTTTTTT. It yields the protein CAVPGLKNTGELFF.

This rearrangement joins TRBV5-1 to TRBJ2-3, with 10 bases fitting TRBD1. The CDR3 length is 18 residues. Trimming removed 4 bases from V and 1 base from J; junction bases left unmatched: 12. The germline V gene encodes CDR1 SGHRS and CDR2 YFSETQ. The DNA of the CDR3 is TGCGCCAGCAGCCCCACCGGGACAGGGGTAATTGGCACAGATACGCAGTATTTT. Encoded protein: CASSPTGTGVIGTDTQYF. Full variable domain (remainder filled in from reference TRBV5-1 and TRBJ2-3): KAGVTQTPRYLIKTRGQQVTLSCSPISGHRSVSWYQQTPGQGLQFLFEYFSETQRNKGNFPGRFSGRQFSNSRSEMNVSTLELGDSALYLCASSPTGTGVIGTDTQYFGPGTRLTVL.

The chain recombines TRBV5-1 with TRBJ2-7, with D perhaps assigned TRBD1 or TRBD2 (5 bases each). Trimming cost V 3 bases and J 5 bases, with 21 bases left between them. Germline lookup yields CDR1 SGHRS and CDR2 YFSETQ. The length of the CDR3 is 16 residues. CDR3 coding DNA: TGCGCCAGCAGCTCGCGGTACGGGGCCCAACGGGACGAGCAGTACTTC. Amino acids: CASSSRYGAQRDEQYF.

CDR3 sequence reads: CASSRGQGQNTEAFF. For the CDR3, the DNA is TGTGCCAGCAGCCGGGGGCAGGGTCAGAACACTGAAGCTTTCTTT. The V and J genes are TRBV11-3 and TRBJ1-1; D possibly corresponds to TRBD1 (6 bases). The V and J ends lost 5 bases and 1 base respectively, with 14 bases between them. Germline loops: CDR1 SGHNT, CDR2 YENEEA. The CDR3 spans 15 residues. The whole variable domain, remainder taken from reference TRBV11-3 and TRBJ1-1, is EAGVVQSPRYKIIEKKQPVAFWCNPISGHNTLYWYLQNLGQGPELLIRYENEEAVDDSQLPKDRFSAERLKGVDSTLKIQPAELGDSAVYLCASSRGQGQNTEAFFGQGTRLTVV.

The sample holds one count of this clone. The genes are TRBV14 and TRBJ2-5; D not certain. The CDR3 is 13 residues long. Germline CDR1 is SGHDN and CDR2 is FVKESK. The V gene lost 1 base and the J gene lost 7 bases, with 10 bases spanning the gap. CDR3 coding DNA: TGTGCCAGCAGCCAAGGTTCCAGTAGGACCCAGTACTTC. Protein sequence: CASSQGSSRTQYF.

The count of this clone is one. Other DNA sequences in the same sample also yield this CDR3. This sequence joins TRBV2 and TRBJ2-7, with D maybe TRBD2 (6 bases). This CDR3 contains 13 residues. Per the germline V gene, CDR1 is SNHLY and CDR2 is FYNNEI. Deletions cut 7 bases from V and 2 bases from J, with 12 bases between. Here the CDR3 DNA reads TGTGCCAGCAATGGTGGAGGGGCCTACGAGCAGTACTTC. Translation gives CASNGGGAYEQYF.

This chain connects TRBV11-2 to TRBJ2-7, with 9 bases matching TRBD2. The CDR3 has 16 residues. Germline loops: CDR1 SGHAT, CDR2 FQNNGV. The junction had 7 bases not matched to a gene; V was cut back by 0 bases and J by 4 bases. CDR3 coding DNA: TGTGCCAGCAGCTTAGACGGCGGGGGGGCACTTTACGAGCAGTACTTC. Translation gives CASSLDGGGALYEQYF. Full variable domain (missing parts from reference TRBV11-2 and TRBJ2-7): EAGVAQSPRYKIIEKRQSVAFWCNPISGHATLYWYQQILGQGPKLLIQFQNNGVVDDSQLPKDRFSAERLKGVDSTLKIQPAKLEDSAVYLCASSLDGGGALYEQYFGPGTRLTVT.

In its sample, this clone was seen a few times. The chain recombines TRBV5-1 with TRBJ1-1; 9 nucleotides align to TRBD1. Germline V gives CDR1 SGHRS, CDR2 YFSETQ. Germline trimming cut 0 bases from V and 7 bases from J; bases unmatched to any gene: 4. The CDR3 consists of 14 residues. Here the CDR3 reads CASSLGGQGFEAFF. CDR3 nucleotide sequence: TGCGCCAGCAGCTTGGGGGGACAGGGCTTTGAAGCTTTCTTT.

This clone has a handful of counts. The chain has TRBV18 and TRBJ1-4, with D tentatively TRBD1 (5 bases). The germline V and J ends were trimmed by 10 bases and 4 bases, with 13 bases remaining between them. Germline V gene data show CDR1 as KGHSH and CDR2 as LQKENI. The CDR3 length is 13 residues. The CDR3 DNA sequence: TGTGCCACCCAGGGACGCCTTAATGAAAAACTGTTTTTT. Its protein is CATQGRLNEKLFF.

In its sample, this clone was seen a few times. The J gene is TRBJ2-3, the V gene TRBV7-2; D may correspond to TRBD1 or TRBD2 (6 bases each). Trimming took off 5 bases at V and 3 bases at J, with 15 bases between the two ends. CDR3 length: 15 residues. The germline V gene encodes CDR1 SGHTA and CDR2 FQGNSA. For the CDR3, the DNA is TGTGCCAGCAGCCTAGGGGGGTTAGGTACAGATACGCAGTATTTT. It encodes CASSLGGLGTDTQYF.

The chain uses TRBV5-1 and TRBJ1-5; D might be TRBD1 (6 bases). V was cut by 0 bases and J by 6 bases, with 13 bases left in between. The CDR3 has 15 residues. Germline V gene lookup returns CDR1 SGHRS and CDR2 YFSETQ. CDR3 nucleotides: TGCGCCAGCAGCTTGGTTCCGGGGGCAGGTCAGCCCCAGCATTTT. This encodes CASSLVPGAGQPQHF.

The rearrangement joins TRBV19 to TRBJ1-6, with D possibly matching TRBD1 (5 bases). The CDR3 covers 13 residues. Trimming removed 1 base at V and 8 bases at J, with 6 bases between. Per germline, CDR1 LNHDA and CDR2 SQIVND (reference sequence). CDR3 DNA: TGTGCCAGTAGTATAGCCAGGGATTCACCCCTCCACTTT. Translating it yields CASSIARDSPLHF.

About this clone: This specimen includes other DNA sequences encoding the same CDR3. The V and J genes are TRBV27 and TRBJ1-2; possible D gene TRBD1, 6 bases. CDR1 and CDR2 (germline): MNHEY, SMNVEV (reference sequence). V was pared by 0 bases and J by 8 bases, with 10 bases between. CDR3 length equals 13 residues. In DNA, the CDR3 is TGTGCCAGCAGTTTATCGGGGGGCAGGGGCTACACCTTC. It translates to CASSLSGGRGYTF.

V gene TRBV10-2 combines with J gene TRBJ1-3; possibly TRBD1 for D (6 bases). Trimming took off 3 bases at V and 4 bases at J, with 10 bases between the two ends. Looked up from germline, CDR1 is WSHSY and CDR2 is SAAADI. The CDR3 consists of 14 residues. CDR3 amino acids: CASSEQGSGNTIYF. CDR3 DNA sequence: TGCGCCAGCAGTGAACAGGGATCCGGAAACACCATATATTTT.

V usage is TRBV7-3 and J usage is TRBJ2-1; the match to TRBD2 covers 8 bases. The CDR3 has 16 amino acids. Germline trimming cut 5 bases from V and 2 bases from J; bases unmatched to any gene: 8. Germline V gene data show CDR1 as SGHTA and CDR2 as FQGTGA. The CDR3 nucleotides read TGTGCCAGCAGCCCCGGGACTAGAATACCCTACAATGAGCAGTTCTTC. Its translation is CASSPGTRIPYNEQFF.

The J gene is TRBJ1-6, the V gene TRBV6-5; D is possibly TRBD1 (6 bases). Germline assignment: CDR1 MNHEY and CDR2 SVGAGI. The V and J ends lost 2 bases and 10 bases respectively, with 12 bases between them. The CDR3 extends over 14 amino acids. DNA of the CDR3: TGTGCCAGCAGTTACGTCCCAGGGGAATCACCCCTCCACTTT. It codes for CASSYVPGESPLHF.

The CDR3 nucleotides read TGCGCCAGCAGCCAAGCCAGGGAAGAGACCCAGTACTTC. The encoded protein is CASSQAREETQYF. The V gene is TRBV4-3, the J gene TRBJ2-5; D might be TRBD1 (5 bases). Trimming removed 1 base at V and 3 bases at J, with 6 bases between. There are 13 residues in the CDR3. Germline V CDR1 and CDR2: LGHNA, YSLEER.

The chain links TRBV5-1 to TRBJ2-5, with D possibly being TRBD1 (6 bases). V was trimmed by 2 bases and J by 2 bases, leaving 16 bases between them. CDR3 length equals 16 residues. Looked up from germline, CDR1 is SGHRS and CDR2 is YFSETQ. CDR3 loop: CASSFDRRPRQETQYF. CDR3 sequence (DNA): TGCGCCAGCAGCTTTGACAGGCGGCCACGTCAAGAGACCCAGTACTTC.

The CDR3 region is CASSHRLAGSTGKLFF. CDR3 nucleotides: TGTGCCAGCAGCCACCGACTAGCGGGAAGTACCGGAAAGCTGTTTTTT. The chain carries TRBV7-2 and TRBJ2-2; 11 nucleotides align to TRBD2. The CDR3 sequence is 16 residues long. Per germline, CDR1 SGHTA and CDR2 FQGNSA. V dropped 5 bases and J dropped 12; count of bases not matched to a gene: 14.

The CDR3 bases are TGTGCCAGTAGCCGGGTGGGCGGGGGCAATCAGCCCCAGCATTTT. Its protein product is CASSRVGGGNQPQHF. The chain joins TRBV19 to TRBJ1-5; D gene ambiguous. The CDR3 has 15 residues. Trimming removed 6 bases from V and 2 bases from J, with 14 bases in between. The V gene's germline CDR1 is LNHDA and CDR2 SQIVND (reference sequence).

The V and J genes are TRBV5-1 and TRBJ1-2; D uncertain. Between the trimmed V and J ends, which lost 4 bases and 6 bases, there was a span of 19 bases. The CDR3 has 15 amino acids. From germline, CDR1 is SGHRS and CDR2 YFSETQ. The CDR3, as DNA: TGCGCCAGCAGCGGCTCGGACTCCATGGCCAATGGCTACACCTTC. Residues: CASSGSDSMANGYTF.

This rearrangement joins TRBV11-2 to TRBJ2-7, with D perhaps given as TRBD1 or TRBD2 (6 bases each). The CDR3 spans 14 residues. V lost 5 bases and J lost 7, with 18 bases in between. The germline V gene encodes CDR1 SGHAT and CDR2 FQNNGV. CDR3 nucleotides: TGTGCCAGCAGCCCTAACCGGGGGCGTGGAGAGCAGTACTTC. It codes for CASSPNRGRGEQYF.

CDR3 amino acids: CASSFQRGYEQYF. CDR3 DNA sequence: TGTGCCAGCAGTTTCCAGCGGGGGTACGAGCAGTACTTC. The gene calls are TRBV27 and TRBJ2-7, with 8 bases that match TRBD2. The CDR3 is made up of 13 amino acids. Germline V lookup: CDR1 MNHEY, CDR2 SMNVEV (reference sequence). The V gene end was trimmed by 3 bases and the J gene end by 4 bases; junction bases not matched to a gene: 2.

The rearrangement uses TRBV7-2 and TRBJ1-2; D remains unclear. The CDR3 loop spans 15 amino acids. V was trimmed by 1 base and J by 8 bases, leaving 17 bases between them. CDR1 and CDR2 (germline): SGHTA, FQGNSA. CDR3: CASSLGGATSSGYTF. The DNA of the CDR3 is TGTGCCAGCAGCTTAGGAGGAGCGACCTCGAGCGGCTACACCTTC.